This TCR beta chain was captured in a study of T-cell reconstitution after alpha-beta-depleted transplantation in children. The library targeted TCRbeta and was prepared with unique molecular identifiers. Each CDR3 protein is one row after TCRdb ran MiXCR on the PCR reads. Of almost 400,000 distinct CDR3 sequences listed, roughly 22% are singletons. The junction had 6 bases not matched to a gene; V was cut back by 5 bases and J by 6 bases. CDR1 is MNHEY and CDR2 is SMNVEV in the germline V gene (reference sequence). The CDR3 consists of 13 residues. This TCR came from a human donor who donated a stem cell graft to a child with acute myeloid leukemia. This rearrangement joins TRBV27 to TRBJ2-7; the match to TRBD2 covers 8 bases. The sample in question was PBMCs from the stem cell graft donor, obtained from the stem cell graft. The CDR3 here is CASSPPGGAEQYF. CDR3 nucleotide sequence: TGTGCCAGCAGTCCCCCGGGGGGGGCCGAGCAGTACTTC.